This TCR beta chain was sequenced during a study of CD8 T cells in acute hepatitis C reinfection. General study points: NS3-1073 specific cells were too rare to sort at chronic follow-up. No group differed significantly in the high NS3-1073 repertoire diversity. Overrepresentation in the naive pool did not explain the preferential TRBV04 and TRBV06 usage seen in all groups. Regardless of outcome, thirteen public clonotypes appeared, one using V04-02/J02-02.

The table came from immunoSEQ multiplex PCR; TCRdb's copy has only in-frame clones and leaves some out. Of about 38,000 clones listed, 87% are singletons. On this clone: The target antigen is unknown.

Time point specified: naive CD8 control sorted from an acute-time-point sample. The germline V gene encodes CDR1 SGDLS and CDR2 YYNGEE. V lost 0 bases and J lost 1, with 7 bases in between. The CDR3 has 14 amino acids. This receptor was obtained from a man aged 25 to 40 with chronic hepatitis C. The rearrangement uses TRBV9 and TRBJ2-5; D is unresolved. Specimen: naive CD8+ T cells from PBMCs. CDR3 sequence (DNA): TGTGCCAGCAGCGTAGTGGGAACCCAAGAGACCCAGTACTTC. Residues: CASSVVGTQETQYF.